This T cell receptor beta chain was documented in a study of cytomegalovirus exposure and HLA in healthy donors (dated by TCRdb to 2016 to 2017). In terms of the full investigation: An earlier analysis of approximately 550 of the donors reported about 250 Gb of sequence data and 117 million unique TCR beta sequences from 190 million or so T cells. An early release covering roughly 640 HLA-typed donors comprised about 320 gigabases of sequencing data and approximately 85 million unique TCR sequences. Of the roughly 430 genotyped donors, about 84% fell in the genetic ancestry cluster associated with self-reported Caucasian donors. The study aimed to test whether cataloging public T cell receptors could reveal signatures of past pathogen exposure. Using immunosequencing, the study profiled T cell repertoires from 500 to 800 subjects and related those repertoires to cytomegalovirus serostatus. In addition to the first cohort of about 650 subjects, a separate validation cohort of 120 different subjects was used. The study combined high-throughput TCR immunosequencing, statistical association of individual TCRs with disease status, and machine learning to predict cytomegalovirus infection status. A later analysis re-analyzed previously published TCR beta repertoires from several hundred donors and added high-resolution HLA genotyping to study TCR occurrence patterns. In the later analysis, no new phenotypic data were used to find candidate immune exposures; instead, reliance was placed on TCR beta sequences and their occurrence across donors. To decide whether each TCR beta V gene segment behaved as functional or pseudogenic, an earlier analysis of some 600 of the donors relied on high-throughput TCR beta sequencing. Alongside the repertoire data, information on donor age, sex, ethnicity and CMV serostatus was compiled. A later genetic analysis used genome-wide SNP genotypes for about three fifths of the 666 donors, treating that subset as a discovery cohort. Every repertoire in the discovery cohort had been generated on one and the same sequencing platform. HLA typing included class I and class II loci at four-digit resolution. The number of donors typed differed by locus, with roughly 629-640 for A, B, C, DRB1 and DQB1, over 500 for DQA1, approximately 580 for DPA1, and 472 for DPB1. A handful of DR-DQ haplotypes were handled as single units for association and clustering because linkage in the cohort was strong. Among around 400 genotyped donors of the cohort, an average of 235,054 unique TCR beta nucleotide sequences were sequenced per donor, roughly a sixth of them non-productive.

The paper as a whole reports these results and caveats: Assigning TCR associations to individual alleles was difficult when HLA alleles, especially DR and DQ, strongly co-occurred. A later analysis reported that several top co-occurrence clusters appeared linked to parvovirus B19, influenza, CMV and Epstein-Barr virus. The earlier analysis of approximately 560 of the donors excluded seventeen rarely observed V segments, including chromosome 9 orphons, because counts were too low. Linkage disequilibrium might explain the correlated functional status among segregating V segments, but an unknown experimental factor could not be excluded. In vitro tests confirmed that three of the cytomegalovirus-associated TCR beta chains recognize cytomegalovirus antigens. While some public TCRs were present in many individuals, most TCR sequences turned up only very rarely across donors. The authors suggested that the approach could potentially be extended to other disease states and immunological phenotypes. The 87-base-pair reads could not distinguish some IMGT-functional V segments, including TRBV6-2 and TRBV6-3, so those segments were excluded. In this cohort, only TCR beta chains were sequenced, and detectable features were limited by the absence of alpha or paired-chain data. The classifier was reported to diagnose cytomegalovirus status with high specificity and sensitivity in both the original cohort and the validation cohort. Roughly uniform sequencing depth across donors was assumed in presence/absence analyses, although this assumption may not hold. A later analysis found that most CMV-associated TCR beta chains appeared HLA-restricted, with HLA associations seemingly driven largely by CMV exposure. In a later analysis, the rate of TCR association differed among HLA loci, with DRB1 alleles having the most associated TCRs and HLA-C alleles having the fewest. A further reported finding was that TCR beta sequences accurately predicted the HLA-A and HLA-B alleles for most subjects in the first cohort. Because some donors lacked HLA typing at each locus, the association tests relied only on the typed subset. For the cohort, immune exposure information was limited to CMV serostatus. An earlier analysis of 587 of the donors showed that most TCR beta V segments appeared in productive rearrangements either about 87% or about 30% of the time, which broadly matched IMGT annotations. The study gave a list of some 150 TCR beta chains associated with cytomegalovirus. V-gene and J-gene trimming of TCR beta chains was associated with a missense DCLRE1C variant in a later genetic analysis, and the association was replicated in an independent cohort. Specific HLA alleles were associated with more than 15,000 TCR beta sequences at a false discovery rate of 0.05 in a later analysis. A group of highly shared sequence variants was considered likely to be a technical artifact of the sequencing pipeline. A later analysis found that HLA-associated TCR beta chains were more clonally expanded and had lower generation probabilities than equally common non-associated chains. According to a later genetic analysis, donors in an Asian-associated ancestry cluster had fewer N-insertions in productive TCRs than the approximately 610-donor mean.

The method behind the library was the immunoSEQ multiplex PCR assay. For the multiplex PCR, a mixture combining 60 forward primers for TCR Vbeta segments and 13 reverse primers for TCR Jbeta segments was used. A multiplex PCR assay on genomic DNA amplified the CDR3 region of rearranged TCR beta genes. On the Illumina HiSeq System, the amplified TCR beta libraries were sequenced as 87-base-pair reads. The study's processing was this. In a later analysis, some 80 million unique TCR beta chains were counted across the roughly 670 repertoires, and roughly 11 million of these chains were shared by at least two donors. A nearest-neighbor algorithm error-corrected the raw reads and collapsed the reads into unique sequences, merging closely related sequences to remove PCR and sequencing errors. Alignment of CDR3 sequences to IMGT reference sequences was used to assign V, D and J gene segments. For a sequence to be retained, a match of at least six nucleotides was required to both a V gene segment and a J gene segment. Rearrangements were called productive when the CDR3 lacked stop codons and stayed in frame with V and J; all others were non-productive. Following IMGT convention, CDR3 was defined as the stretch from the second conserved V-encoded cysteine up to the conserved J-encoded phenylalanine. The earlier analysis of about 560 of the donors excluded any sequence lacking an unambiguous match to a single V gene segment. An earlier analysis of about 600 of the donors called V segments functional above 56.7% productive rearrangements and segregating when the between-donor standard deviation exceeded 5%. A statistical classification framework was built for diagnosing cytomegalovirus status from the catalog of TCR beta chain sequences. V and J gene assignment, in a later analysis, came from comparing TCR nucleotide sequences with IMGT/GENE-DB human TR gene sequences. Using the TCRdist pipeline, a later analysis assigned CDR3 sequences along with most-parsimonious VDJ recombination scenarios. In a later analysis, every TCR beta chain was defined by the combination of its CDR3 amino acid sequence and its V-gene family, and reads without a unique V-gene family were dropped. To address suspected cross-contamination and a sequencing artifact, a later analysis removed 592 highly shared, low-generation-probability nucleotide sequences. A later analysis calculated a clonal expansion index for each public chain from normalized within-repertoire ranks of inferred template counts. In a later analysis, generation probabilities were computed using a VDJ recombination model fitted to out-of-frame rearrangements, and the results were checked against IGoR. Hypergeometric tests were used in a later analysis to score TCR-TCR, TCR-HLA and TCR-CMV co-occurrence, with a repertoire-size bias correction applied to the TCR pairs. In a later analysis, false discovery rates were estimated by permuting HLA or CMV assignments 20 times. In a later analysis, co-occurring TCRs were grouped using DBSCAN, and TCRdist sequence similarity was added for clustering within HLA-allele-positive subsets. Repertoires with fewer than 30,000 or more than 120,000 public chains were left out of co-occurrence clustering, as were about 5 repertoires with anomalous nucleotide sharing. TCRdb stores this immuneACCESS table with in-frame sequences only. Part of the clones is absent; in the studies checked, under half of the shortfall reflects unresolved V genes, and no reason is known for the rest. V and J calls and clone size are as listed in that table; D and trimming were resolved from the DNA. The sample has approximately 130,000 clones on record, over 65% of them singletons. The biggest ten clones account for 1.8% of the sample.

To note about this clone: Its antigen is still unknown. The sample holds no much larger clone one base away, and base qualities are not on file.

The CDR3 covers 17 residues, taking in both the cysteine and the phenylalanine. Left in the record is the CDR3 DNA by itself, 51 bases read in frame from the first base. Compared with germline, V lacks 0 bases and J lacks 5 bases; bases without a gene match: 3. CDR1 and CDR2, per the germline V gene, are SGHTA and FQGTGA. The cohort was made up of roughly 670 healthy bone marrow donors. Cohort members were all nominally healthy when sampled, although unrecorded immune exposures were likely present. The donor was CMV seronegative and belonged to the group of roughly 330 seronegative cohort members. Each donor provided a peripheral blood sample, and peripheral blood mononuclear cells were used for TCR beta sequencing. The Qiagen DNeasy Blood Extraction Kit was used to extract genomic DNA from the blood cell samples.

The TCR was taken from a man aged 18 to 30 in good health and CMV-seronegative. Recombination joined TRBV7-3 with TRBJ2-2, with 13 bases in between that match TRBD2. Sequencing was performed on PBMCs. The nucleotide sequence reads TGTGCCAGCAGCTTAACGGGGACTAGCGGGGCGACCGGGGAGCTGTTTTTT. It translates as CASSLTGTSGATGELFF.